These T cell receptor beta chains were read from a single sample in a study of blood T cell repertoires in COVID-19. Method: immunoSEQ multiplex PCR; TCRdb's copy keeps in-frame clones and lacks some. The sample includes roughly 230,000 clones, roughly 84% of them seen just once. The sample consisted of peripheral blood. The source is a woman of 80 years or more with acute or convalescent COVID-19. CDR3s include the opening cysteine and the closing phenylalanine or tryptophan. The D gene is left open where the match is weak. Size tells how often a clone was seen (once, few, many) or the class of an expanded clone, and some rows leave it out.

length | D | J | size | V | CDR3 | DNA
14 | . | TRBJ1-2 | . | TRBV5-4 | CASKPDRNRYGYTF | TGTGCCAGCAAGCCCGACAGAAACCGCTATGGCTACACCTTC
15 | TRBD1 | TRBJ1-5 | . | TRBV30 | CAWSRPGTGNQPQHF | TGTGCCTGGAGTCGACCCGGGACAGGGAATCAGCCCCAGCATTTT
15 | TRBD2 | TRBJ2-5 | . | TRBV6-5 | CASRPRRTSQETQYF | TGTGCCAGCAGACCAAGGCGGACTAGTCAAGAGACCCAGTACTTC
16 | . | TRBJ1-4 | . | TRBV25-1 | CASSELSTATNEKLFF | TGTGCCAGCAGTGAATTATCGACAGCAACTAATGAAAAACTGTTTTTT
14 | . | TRBJ1-1 | . | TRBV11-2 | CASSLDTSRGEAFF | TGTGCCAGCAGCTTAGATACTTCGAGAGGTGAAGCTTTCTTT
13 | . | TRBJ2-7 | . | TRBV3-1/TRBV3-2 | CASSQRGLYEQYF | TGTGCCAGCAGCCAGCGGGGGCTCTACGAGCAGTACTTC
11 | . | TRBJ1-6 | . | TRBV20-1 | CSASPDRSIHF | TGCAGTGCTAGCCCAGACAGAAGCATCCACTTT
15 | . | TRBJ2-3 | . | TRBV30 | CAWSVRGRQTDTQYF | TGTGCCTGGAGTGTACGGGGAAGGCAGACAGATACGCAGTATTTT
15 | . | TRBJ1-1 | few | TRBV5-5 | CASSLGWQGNTEAFF | TGTGCCAGCAGCTTGGGCTGGCAGGGCAACACTGAAGCTTTCTTT
14 | . | TRBJ2-7 | . | TRBV6-6 | CASSSASGVYEQYF | TGTGCCAGCAGCTCCGCGTCGGGTGTCTACGAGCAGTACTTC
17 | . | TRBJ1-2 | few | TRBV10-1 | CASRPGQPQEANYGYTF | TGCGCCAGCAGACCTGGACAGCCACAAGAAGCTAACTATGGCTACACCTTC
15 | TRBD1 | TRBJ2-1 | . | TRBV28 | CASSLRDRYLGEKFF | TGTGCCAGCAGTCTCCGGGACAGGTACCTTGGGGAGAAGTTCTTC
14 | . | TRBJ1-3 | . | TRBV4-2 | CASSRPGGGNTIYF | TGTGCCAGCAGCCGGCCGGGTGGGGGAAACACCATATATTTT
16 | TRBD2 | TRBJ2-3 | . | TRBV19 | CASSMISGASTDTQYF | TGTGCCAGTAGTATGATTAGCGGGGCCAGCACAGATACGCAGTATTTT
16 | . | TRBJ1-5 | once | TRBV19 | CASSRKWDKGNQPQHF | TGTGCCAGTAGTAGAAAATGGGACAAGGGCAATCAGCCCCAGCATTTT
13 | . | TRBJ1-6 | . | TRBV19 | CASSIDRRSPLHF | TGTGCCAGTAGTATAGACAGGAGGTCACCCCTCCACTTT
14 | TRBD1 | TRBJ2-7 | . | TRBV5-1 | CASSADRARSEQYF | TGCGCCAGCAGCGCTGACAGGGCCCGGTCCGAGCAGTACTTC
18 | TRBD1 | TRBJ2-3 | . | TRBV7-3 | CASSSGTGGTPSTDTQYF | TGTGCCAGCAGCTCCGGGACAGGGGGAACTCCTAGCACAGATACGCAGTATTTT
16 | TRBD2 | TRBJ2-1 | few | TRBV11-3 | CASSLVVGREGHEQFF | TGTGCCAGCAGCTTAGTGGTAGGCAGGGAGGGCCATGAGCAGTTCTTC
17 | . | TRBJ2-1 | few | TRBV5-1 | CASSLGGSKSSYNEQFF | TGCGCCAGCAGCTTGGGCGGCTCCAAAAGCTCCTACAATGAGCAGTTCTTC
15 | . | TRBJ1-1 | . | TRBV5-4 | CASSLERLMNTEAFF | TGTGCCAGCAGCTTGGAGCGGCTGATGAACACTGAAGCTTTCTTT
12 | . | TRBJ2-3 | many | TRBV3-1/TRBV3-2 | CASSHDSYTQYF | TGTGCCAGCAGCCATGACAGCTATACGCAGTATTTT
14 | . | TRBJ2-2 | . | TRBV19 | CASSMRVFTGELFF | TGTGCCAGTAGTATGAGGGTGTTCACCGGGGAGCTGTTTTTT
15 | . | TRBJ2-5 | . | TRBV7-9 | CASSLARPARETQYF | TGTGCCAGCAGCTTAGCGCGGCCAGCTCGAGAGACCCAGTACTTC
14 | TRBD1 | TRBJ1-2 | . | TRBV24-1 | CATSERTGNYGYTF | TGTGCCACCAGTGAGAGGACAGGGAACTATGGCTACACCTTC
13 | . | TRBJ1-1 | . | TRBV4-3 | CASSQTDHTEAFF | TGCGCCAGCAGCCAGACAGATCATACTGAAGCTTTCTTT
17 | TRBD1 | TRBJ1-4 | . | TRBV5-1 | CASSLVGSGTGVEKLFF | TGCGCCAGCAGCTTGGTCGGATCCGGGACAGGGGTTGAAAAACTGTTTTTT
15 | . | TRBJ1-2 | . | TRBV4-2 | CASSPHSERSYGYTF | TGTGCCAGCAGCCCACACAGCGAGCGGAGCTATGGCTACACCTTC